The 12 T cell receptor beta chains in this list originate from one sample, sequenced in a study of T cells in Graves' hyperthyroidism and ophthalmopathy. RNA transcripts were the template for amplifying TCR beta CDR3 regions. HTBI primers drove first-round RT-PCR of the TCR CDR3. TCRdb independently ran MiXCR on the multiplex PCR reads; one entry per CDR3 protein. This sample carries about 52,000 distinct CDR3 sequences, approximately 52% of them seen once, and the ten largest clones take about 9%. The sample consisted of blood. All receptors come from a woman aged 50 to 60 with Graves' ophthalmopathy.

The chain links TRBV2 to TRBJ2-7, with 10 bases identical to TRBD2. J was trimmed by 7 bases and V by 5 bases; bases with no gene match: 17. Per germline, CDR1 SNHLY and CDR2 FYNNEI. The CDR3 is made up of 17 amino acids. CDR3: CASSFPRSSAGGDEQYF. DNA for the CDR3: TGTGCCAGCAGTTTCCCCCGTAGTTCAGCGGGGGGGGATGAGCAGTACTTC.

The V and J genes are TRBV29-1 and TRBJ2-7; a weak D match, TRBD1 (6 bases). V shed 2 bases and J shed 5 bases, with 16 bases lying between them. From germline, CDR1 is SQVTM and CDR2 ANQGSEA. The CDR3 contains 14 residues. CDR3 in amino acids: CSVEPPGQVNEQYF. The CDR3 coding sequence is TGCAGCGTTGAACCTCCGGGACAAGTAAACGAGCAGTACTTC.

On this clonotype itself: The conserved final phenylalanine or tryptophan is absent from the CDR3, which likely points to a read error. It is unclear where the CDR3 begins or ends on the DNA, so no DNA is shown, and the CDR3 is as TCRdb lists it. The genes are TRBV5-1 and TRBJ2-1; the D call in the table, TRBD1, was not verified against the DNA. The CDR3 extends over 12 residues, inclusive of both ends. Germline loops: CDR1 SGHRS, CDR2 YFSETQ. The CDR3 is CASTSGRDEQLL.

Concerning this clonotype: Since the CDR3 does not end with the conserved phenylalanine or tryptophan, this likely comes from a read error. This chain uses TRBV5-1 with TRBJ2-5; weak D call: TRBD2 (5 bases). From germline, CDR1 is SGHRS and CDR2 YFSETQ. This CDR3 is 13 amino acids long. As DNA, the CDR3 is TGTGCCAGCAGCTTGGAACTAGTGGAGACCCAGTACGTC. Translation gives CASSLELVETQYV.

The chain uses TRBV5-6 and TRBJ2-7; D not certain. Between the trimmed V and J ends, which lost 0 bases and 3 bases, there was a span of 10 bases. Germline CDR1 reads SGHDT; CDR2 reads YYEEEE. The CDR3 is made up of 14 amino acids. In DNA, the CDR3 is TGTGCCAGCAGCTTGGTTACCAGAATCTACGAGCAGTACTTC. Its protein is CASSLVTRIYEQYF.

The rearrangement uses TRBV25-1 and TRBJ2-7; 8 nucleotides agree with TRBD2. Trimming cost V 8 bases and J 6 bases; bases outside gene matches: 24. Looked up from germline, CDR1 is MGHDK and CDR2 is SYGVNS. The CDR3 is 18 residues long. The DNA of the CDR3 is TGTGCCAGCGAGTGGGACCCGATCCCGGGACTAGGGGAAGTCGAGCAGTACTTC. This sequence encodes CASEWDPIPGLGEVEQYF.

Many counts were recorded for this clonotype. CDR3 sequence reads: CASSLAGSGGGEQFF. CDR3 sequence (DNA): TGCGCCAGCAGCTTGGCCGGGTCGGGGGGGGGAGAGCAGTTCTTC. The chain has TRBV5-1 and TRBJ2-1; 8 bases are shared with TRBD2. This CDR3 is built from 15 residues. CDR1 and CDR2 from the germline V gene are SGHRS and YFSETQ. Trimming cost V 0 bases and J 10 bases; bases outside gene matches: 9.

The chain couples TRBV7-9 to TRBJ1-2, with D possibly being TRBD1 (5 bases). Trimming stripped 6 bases from V and 5 bases from J, with 19 bases between. From germline, CDR1 is SEHNR and CDR2 FQNEAQ (reference sequence). The CDR3 is made up of 15 amino acids. The CDR3 reads CASRVEGLLDYGYTF. DNA of the CDR3: TGTGCCAGCAGGGTAGAGGGACTCCTGGATTATGGCTACACCTTC.

This clonotype is medium-sized within its sample. The chain couples TRBV24-1 to TRBJ1-5; TRBD1 might be the D (6 bases). Per germline, CDR1 KGHDR and CDR2 SFDVKD. The germline V and J ends were trimmed by 4 bases and 5 bases, with 11 bases remaining between them. The CDR3 is 14 amino acids. CDR3 DNA sequence: TGTGCCACCAGTGAAAGGGGGGCGCATCAGCCCCAGCATTTT. Amino acid sequence: CATSERGAHQPQHF.

With regard to this clonotype: A much larger clone is a single base away; this may be a read error. This chain uses TRBV5-1 with TRBJ2-4, with D tentatively TRBD1 (5 bases). The CDR3 covers 14 residues. V lost 4 bases to trimming and J lost 12 bases, with 20 bases between them. Germline assignment: CDR1 SGHRS and CDR2 YFSETQ. The chain's CDR3 is CASSPDPGSRSQYF. The CDR3 DNA reads as TGCGCCAGCAGCCCCGATCCAGGGTCAAGGAGTCAGTACTTC. Filled out from reference TRBV5-1 and TRBJ2-4, the complete variable domain reads KAGVTQTPRYLIKTRGQQVTLSCSPISGHRSVSWYQQTPGQGLQFLFEYFSETQRNKGNFPGRFSGRQFSNSRSEMNVSTLELGDSALYLCASSPDPGSRSQYFGAGTRLSVL.

V usage is TRBV20-1 and J usage is TRBJ2-1; the match to TRBD2 covers 15 bases. This CDR3 has 17 amino acids. After removal of 5 bases from V and 5 bases from J, the junction contained 10 bases not matched to a gene. Germline CDR1 is DFQATT and CDR2 is SNEGSKA (reference sequence). The CDR3 spells CSADPPGLAGGNNEQFF. The CDR3, as DNA: TGCAGTGCTGACCCGCCGGGACTAGCGGGAGGAAACAATGAGCAGTTCTTC.

The chain links TRBV7-9 to TRBJ2-1; 8 bases match TRBD1. There are 14 residues in the CDR3. The junction had 15 bases not matched to a gene; V was cut back by 10 bases and J by 10 bases. Germline CDR1 SEHNR, CDR2 FQNEAQ (reference sequence). CDR3 region: CAITGGTNTGEQFF. The DNA for the CDR3 is TGTGCCATTACAGGGGGAACGAACACCGGGGAGCAGTTCTTC.